This T cell receptor beta chain was documented in a study of T cells in Graves' hyperthyroidism and ophthalmopathy. V shed 9 bases, J shed 4 bases, and the junction held 6 bases outside the gene matches. From germline, CDR1 is KGHDR and CDR2 SFDVKD. The CDR3 length is 13 residues. Each person with ophthalmopathy scored at least 3 on the Clinical Activity Score, reached NOSPECS grade 4 or higher, and had been ill under 3 months. Amplified TCR beta CDR3 regions derived from RNA transcripts. The HTBI primer set served for first-round RT-PCR of the TCR CDR3. TCRdb reprocessed the multiplex PCR reads with MiXCR, giving one entry per CDR3 protein. The data show about 380,000 distinct CDR3 sequences, around 15% seen once. To note about this clonotype: Given a much more abundant clone one base away, this may be a read error.

The sample was blood. The rearrangement joins TRBV24-1 to TRBJ2-5; 8 nucleotides align to TRBD2. This TCR came from a woman younger than 45 with Graves' ophthalmopathy. CDR3 loop: CATAASGGETQYF. The CDR3, as DNA: TGTGCCACCGCAGCCAGCGGGGGAGAGACCCAGTACTTC.